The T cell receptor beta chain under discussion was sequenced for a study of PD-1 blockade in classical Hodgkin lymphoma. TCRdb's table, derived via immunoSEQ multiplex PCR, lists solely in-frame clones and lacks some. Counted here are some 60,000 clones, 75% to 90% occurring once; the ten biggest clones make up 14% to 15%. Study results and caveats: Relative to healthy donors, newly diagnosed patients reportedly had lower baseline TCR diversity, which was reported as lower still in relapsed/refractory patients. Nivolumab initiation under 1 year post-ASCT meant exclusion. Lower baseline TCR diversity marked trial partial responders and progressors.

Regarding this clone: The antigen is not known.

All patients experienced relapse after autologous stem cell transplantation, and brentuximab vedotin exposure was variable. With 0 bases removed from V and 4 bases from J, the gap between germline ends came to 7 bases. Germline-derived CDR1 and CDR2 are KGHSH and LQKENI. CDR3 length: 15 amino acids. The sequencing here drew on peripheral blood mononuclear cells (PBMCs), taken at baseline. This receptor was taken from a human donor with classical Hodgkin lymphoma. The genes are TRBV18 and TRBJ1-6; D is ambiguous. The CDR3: CASSPPRAYNSPLHF. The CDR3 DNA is TGTGCCAGCTCACCACCGAGGGCTTATAATTCACCCCTCCACTTT.